The present T cell receptor (beta chain) was sequenced within a study of Tregs in tolerant kidney transplant recipients. Study background: The nonmyeloablative bone marrow transplants came from related graft donors, with transient mixed chimerism. Study outcomes and limitations: The most relevant donor-specific Treg TCRbeta repertoire apparently came from expansion with activated donor B cells.

Sequencing was performed with immunoSEQ multiplex PCR; in TCRdb, only in-frame clones are kept and a portion is missing. This listing includes fewer than 55,000 clones. Unstimulated Tregs (CD4+CD25+CD127-) and CD4+CD25- non-Tregs were sorted from PBMCs. Germline assignment: CDR1 SGHTA and CDR2 FQGNSA. V dropped 5 bases and J dropped 4; count of bases not matched to a gene: 6. The CDR3 has 14 amino acids. As to this clone: The antigen remains undetermined. The read terminates 3 residues before the CDR3 end, so the remaining end is supplied by the germline J gene.

This TCR derives from a human donor who received a combined kidney and bone marrow transplant. The input for sequencing was CD4+ T cells from blood, taken before the transplant. The J gene is TRBJ1-1, the V gene TRBV7-2, with 8 bases fitting TRBD1. The DNA read from the CDR3 is TGTGCCAGCAGCCCTGGGACAGGAGGCACTGAA. As protein: CASSPGTGGTE. The whole CDR3 protein reads CASSPGTGGTEAFF.